This entry lists 14 T cell receptor beta chains sequenced from one sample in a study of PD-1 blockade in classical Hodgkin lymphoma. Produced via immunoSEQ multiplex PCR; TCRdb's table is partial and in-frame only. The table includes around 60,000 clones, more than 75% detected once. Exposure to brentuximab vedotin varied, and each patient had relapsed following autologous stem cell transplantation. The sequencing here drew on peripheral blood mononuclear cells (PBMCs), taken before the second cycle of nivolumab. These receptors were collected from a human donor with classical Hodgkin lymphoma.

The rearrangement joins TRBV7-9 to TRBJ2-5; D is unresolved. With 1 base removed from V and 4 bases from J, the gap between germline ends came to 4 bases. The CDR3 has 12 residues. Germline-derived CDR1 and CDR2 are SEHNR and FQNEAQ (reference sequence). The CDR3 spells CASSLVSETQYF. The CDR3 region has the DNA TGTGCCAGCAGCTTAGTGTCAGAGACCCAGTACTTC.

The chain employs TRBV6-5 and TRBJ1-5, with D perhaps TRBD1 (5 bases). The V gene's germline CDR1 is MNHEY and CDR2 SVGAGI. Between the trimmed V and J ends, which lost 6 bases and 9 bases, there was a span of 12 bases. The CDR3 length is 12 residues. Here the CDR3 DNA reads TGTGCCAGCAGACCCAATGGGGGGCCCCAGCATTTT. Its protein is CASRPNGGPQHF.

J is TRBJ2-2 and V is TRBV6-5; a possible D gene is TRBD1 (5 bases). The CDR3 contains 15 residues. CDR1 MNHEY and CDR2 SVGAGI come from the germline V gene. V lost 2 bases to trimming and J lost 2 bases, with 9 bases between them. The CDR3 DNA reads as TGTGCCAGCAGTTACCGGACATCTAACACCGGGGAGCTGTTTTTT. Protein product: CASSYRTSNTGELFF.

Regarding this clone: Other nucleotide sequences from this sample produce the same CDR3. V is TRBV5-1 and J is TRBJ2-2; D is unresolved. Germline values: CDR1 SGHRS, CDR2 YFSETQ. Trimming removed 0 bases at V and 2 bases at J, with 8 bases between. The CDR3 is 15 amino acids. Written as DNA, the CDR3 is TGCGCCAGCAGCTTGGTTGGGCTTAACACCGGGGAGCTGTTTTTT. It yields the protein CASSLVGLNTGELFF.

The chain has TRBV5-1 and TRBJ2-3; TRBD1 matches at 10 bases. CDR1 and CDR2 from the germline V gene are SGHRS and YFSETQ. V lost 0 bases and J lost 4; bases outside the gene matches: 2. This CDR3 is built from 15 residues. The CDR3 sequence is CASSLGQGAADTQYF. In nucleotides, the CDR3 is TGCGCCAGCAGCTTGGGACAGGGGGCAGCAGATACGCAGTATTTT.

This clone showed up just a few times. The chain uses TRBV19 and TRBJ1-6; 7 nucleotides match TRBD1. This CDR3 comprises 14 residues. V gave up 6 bases and J gave up 5 bases; unmatched junction bases: 4. Germline values: CDR1 LNHDA, CDR2 SQIVND (reference sequence). The CDR3 loop is CASRGDSDNSPLHF. CDR3 coding DNA: TGTGCCAGTAGAGGGGACAGCGATAATTCACCCCTCCACTTT.

The V and J genes are TRBV6-6 and TRBJ1-1; D is undetermined. V lost 0 bases and J 6 bases, leaving 8 bases between the germline ends. CDR3 length: 13 amino acids. Germline values: CDR1 MNHNY, CDR2 SVGAGI (reference sequence). CDR3 in amino acids: CASSYSNGAEAFF. The CDR3 coding sequence is TGTGCCAGCAGTTACTCGAACGGGGCTGAAGCTTTCTTT.

About this clone: The sample contains more than one DNA sequence encoding this CDR3. CDR3 region: CASSLAGNTGELFF. The CDR3 DNA reads as TGCGCCAGCAGCTTGGCTGGGAACACCGGGGAGCTGTTTTTT. The chain recombines TRBV5-1 with TRBJ2-2; D ambiguous. Trimming took 0 bases from V and 1 from J, leaving 4 bases between them. Germline lookup yields CDR1 SGHRS and CDR2 YFSETQ. The CDR3 runs 14 residues.

The sample holds a few counts of this clone. J is TRBJ1-1 and V is TRBV7-8; D is unresolved. Per germline, CDR1 SGHVS and CDR2 FQNEAQ. V lost 2 bases and J 0 bases, leaving 7 bases between the germline ends. The CDR3 extends over 14 amino acids. CDR3 sequence: CASSLQTLNTEAFF. In nucleotides, the CDR3 is TGTGCCAGCAGCTTACAGACCTTGAACACTGAAGCTTTCTTT.

This clone has only one observation. V is TRBV5-1 and J is TRBJ2-3, with a tentative D call TRBD2 (5 bases). The CDR3 totals 14 residues. In germline, CDR1 is SGHRS, CDR2 YFSETQ. Trimming stripped 2 bases from V and 2 bases from J, with 9 bases between. CDR3 coding DNA: TGCGCCAGCAGCTTTAGAGGGCCCACAGATACGCAGTATTTT. Translating gives CASSFRGPTDTQYF.

The chain joins TRBV2 to TRBJ2-7; D is unclear. V was clipped by 5 bases and J by 5 bases, with 7 bases between them. CDR1 SNHLY and CDR2 FYNNEI come from the germline V gene. The length of the CDR3 is 11 residues. DNA of the CDR3: TGTGCCAGCAGTTCTGGGAACGAGCAGTACTTC. Translated: CASSSGNEQYF.

The rearrangement links TRBV6-5 to TRBJ2-7; unclear D gene. Trimming left V 0 bases short and J 7 bases short, with 7 bases between. This CDR3 region has 12 residues. The germline gives CDR1 MNHEY, CDR2 SVGAGI. For the CDR3, the DNA is TGTGCCAGCAGTTACTCGCTCGGAGAGCAGTACTTC. Translation gives CASSYSLGEQYF.

This chain connects TRBV30 to TRBJ2-7; TRBD1 agrees at 8 bases. Trimming took 4 bases from V and 6 from J; bases not matched to a gene: 2. The germline CDR1 and CDR2 sequences are GTSNPN and SVGIG (reference sequence). The CDR3 covers 11 residues. CDR3 DNA: TGTGCCTGGACAGGGGGCGCCGAGCAGTACTTC. Protein: CAWTGGAEQYF.

The chain combines TRBV19 with TRBJ2-1; D gene ambiguous. Trimming took 4 bases from V and 0 from J, leaving 10 bases between them. CDR1 is LNHDA and CDR2 is SQIVND in the germline V gene (reference sequence). The CDR3 is made up of 15 amino acids. The CDR3 reads CASSTYSSSYNEQFF. Here the CDR3 DNA reads TGTGCCAGTAGTACGTACAGTAGCTCCTACAATGAGCAGTTCTTC. The variable domain in full, with the rest retrieved from reference TRBV19 and TRBJ2-1, is DGGITQSPKYLFRKEGQNVTLSCEQNLNHDAMYWYRQDPGQGLRLIYYSQIVNDFQKGDIAEGYSVSREKKESFPLTVTSAQKNPTAFYLCASSTYSSSYNEQFFGPGTRLTVL.